The 8 T cell receptor beta chains reported below all come from one sample, sequenced in a study of cytomegalovirus exposure and HLA in healthy donors. Use of 60 Vbeta and 13 Jbeta primers characterized the PCR. Clones were sequenced by immunoSEQ multiplex PCR, and TCRdb holds only the in-frame ones, with some missing. The sample includes roughly 150,000 clones, approximately 80% of them seen just once. Sequencing input: PBMCs. The receptors here all came from a man aged 30 to 45 in good health and CMV-seronegative.

The chain recombines TRBV27 with TRBJ2-1; 9 bases agree with TRBD2. V was pared by 0 bases and J by 4 bases, with 7 bases of the junction left unmatched. CDR1 and CDR2 (germline): MNHEY, SMNVEV (reference sequence). The CDR3 is 17 residues long. The CDR3 is CASSLSSGSRRYNEQFF. DNA of the CDR3: TGTGCCAGCAGTTTATCTAGCGGGAGTCGTCGTTACAATGAGCAGTTCTTC.

The chain joins TRBV10-3 to TRBJ2-2, with TRBD2 identical over 11 bases. Germline trimming cut 0 bases from V and 2 bases from J; bases unmatched to any gene: 5. The CDR3 sequence is 18 residues long. CDR1 and CDR2 (germline): ENHRY, SYGVKD. CDR3 protein: CAISESGGLAVNTGELFF. The CDR3 DNA reads TGTGCCATCAGTGAGTCGGGGGGACTAGCGGTTAACACCGGGGAGCTGTTTTTT.

The CDR3 DNA is TGTGCCAGCAGTGGGACAGGGACCAGCGTGACCCAGTACTTC. This gives the protein CASSGTGTSVTQYF. The chain combines TRBV2 with TRBJ2-5; 8 nucleotides align to TRBD1. The germline V gene encodes CDR1 SNHLY and CDR2 FYNNEI. The CDR3 spans 14 residues. V was clipped by 4 bases and J by 7 bases; unmatched bases: 8.

The chain joins TRBV7-6 to TRBJ2-1; TRBD2 agrees at 10 bases. Losses at the gene ends were 4 bases for V and 2 bases for J; bases not matched to a gene: 2. Germline V gene data show CDR1 as SGHVS and CDR2 as FNYEAQ. CDR3 length: 15 amino acids. In DNA, the CDR3 is TGTGCCAGCAGCTCGACTAGCGGGCCCTACAATGAGCAGTTCTTC. Its protein product is CASSSTSGPYNEQFF.

This clone turned up a few times. The rearrangement links TRBV4-2 to TRBJ1-1; weak D call: TRBD1 (5 bases). Trimming removed 1 base at V and 5 bases at J, with 14 bases between. CDR3 length: 15 amino acids. The germline V gene has CDR1 LGHNA and CDR2 YNFKEQ. CDR3 in amino acids: CASSQGWGEGTEAFF. DNA of the CDR3: TGTGCCAGCAGCCAAGGTTGGGGGGAGGGAACTGAAGCTTTCTTT.

This clone was picked up a small number of times. CDR3 bases: TGTGCCAGCAGTAGGGGGAGCAATCAGCCCCAGCATTTT. This sequence encodes CASSRGSNQPQHF. The genes are TRBV7-9 and TRBJ1-5; D might be TRBD1 (6 bases). V was cut by 6 bases and J by 1 base, with 7 bases left in between. The CDR3 is 13 amino acids. Germline V gives CDR1 SEHNR, CDR2 FQNEAQ (reference sequence). The complete variable domain, with remaining parts taken from reference TRBV7-9 and TRBJ1-5, reads DTGVSQNPRHKITKRGQNVTFRCDPISEHNRLYWYRQTLGQGPEFLTYFQNEAQLEKSRLLSDRFSAERPKGSFSTLEIQRTEQGDSAMYLCASSRGSNQPQHFGDGTRLSIL.

The chain joins TRBV19 to TRBJ1-1; D ambiguous. The V gene's germline CDR1 is LNHDA and CDR2 SQIVND (reference sequence). Trimming left V 3 bases short and J 1 base short, with 6 bases between. This CDR3 spans 13 amino acids. CDR3 in amino acids: CASSMQANTEAFF. In DNA, the CDR3 is TGTGCCAGTAGTATGCAAGCGAACACTGAAGCTTTCTTT.

This chain joins TRBV19 and TRBJ1-5, with D hard to call. This CDR3 is built from 16 residues. Germline V gives CDR1 LNHDA, CDR2 SQIVND (reference sequence). V lost 0 bases to trimming and J lost 1 base, with 10 bases between them. This CDR3 is CASSIEAGISNQPQHF. The CDR3 DNA reads TGTGCCAGTAGTATAGAGGCGGGGATCAGCAATCAGCCCCAGCATTTT.